A selection of T cell receptor beta chains follows, all from one sample in a study of blood T cell repertoires in COVID-19. TCRdb's table, derived via immunoSEQ multiplex PCR, lists solely in-frame clones and lacks some. The data contain about 40,000 clones, approximately 88% of them singletons. The sequencing sample was made of peripheral blood. These receptors came from a woman in her 70s with acute or convalescent COVID-19. Both conserved end residues are part of each CDR3. Each record gives: V gene, clone size, J gene, D gene, CDR3 protein, CDR3 DNA. The D gene is left open where the match is weak. Clone size is given for some rows only: seen once, a few or many times, or a class if the clone is expanded.

TRBV12-3/TRBV12-4	.	TRBJ1-3	TRBD1	CASSTGPGNTIYF	TGTGCCAGCTCGACAGGGCCTGGAAACACCATATATTTT
TRBV11-2	.	TRBJ2-1	TRBD2	CASSFSGVYNEQFF	TGTGCCAGCAGCTTTAGCGGGGTCTACAATGAGCAGTTCTTC
TRBV18	.	TRBJ1-3	TRBD1	CASSQSSGGFAGNTIYF	TGTGCCAGCTCACAAAGCTCAGGGGGCTTCGCTGGAAACACCATATATTTT
TRBV7-3	.	TRBJ2-1	TRBD2	CASSYASGIYNEQFF	TGTGCCAGCAGCTACGCTAGCGGGATATACAATGAGCAGTTCTTC
TRBV13	.	TRBJ1-1	TRBD1	CASSPRTGFEAFF	TGTGCCAGCAGCCCCCGGACAGGGTTTGAAGCTTTCTTT
TRBV30	.	TRBJ1-1	.	CAWTPGVTEAFF	TGTGCCTGGACCCCAGGGGTCACTGAAGCTTTCTTT
TRBV6-1	.	TRBJ2-1	.	CASSEWLRGDEQFF	TGTGCCAGCAGTGAATGGCTCAGGGGTGATGAGCAGTTCTTC
TRBV7-2	.	TRBJ2-5	TRBD2	CASSPGTSGETQYF	TGTGCCAGCAGCCCAGGGACTAGCGGAGAGACCCAGTACTTC
TRBV4-3	few	TRBJ2-2	TRBD2	CASSQGLAGVNTGELFF	TGCGCCAGCAGCCAGGGACTAGCGGGAGTGAACACCGGGGAGCTGTTTTTT
TRBV24-1	.	TRBJ2-5	.	CATSDWTKQETQYF	TGTGCCACCAGTGACTGGACAAAACAAGAGACCCAGTACTTC
TRBV2	.	TRBJ2-4	.	CASSEGGIAKNIQYF	TGTGCCAGCAGTGAAGGCGGGATAGCCAAAAACATTCAGTACTTC
TRBV4-3	.	TRBJ2-2	TRBD2	CASSQDWLLAGGFDTGELFF	TGCGCCAGCAGCCAAGATTGGTTACTAGCGGGAGGCTTCGACACCGGGGAGCTGTTTTTT
TRBV7-9	.	TRBJ1-2	TRBD1	CASSLTTGRGYTF	TGTGCCAGCAGCCTAACGACAGGGCGCGGCTACACCTTC
TRBV7-9	.	TRBJ1-3	.	CASSLAGVSAGNTIYF	TGTGCCAGCAGCTTAGCAGGGGTTTCGGCTGGAAACACCATATATTTT
TRBV19	.	TRBJ2-1	.	CATSKAGQGSYNEQFF	TGTGCCACGTCTAAGGCGGGGCAGGGTTCCTACAATGAGCAGTTCTTC
TRBV7-2	.	TRBJ1-5	.	CASSTQGYQPQHF	TGTGCCAGCAGCACACAGGGCTATCAGCCCCAGCATTTT
TRBV6-5	.	TRBJ2-3	TRBD1	CASTGTGLTDTQYF	TGTGCCAGCACTGGGACAGGGTTGACAGATACGCAGTATTTT
TRBV2	.	TRBJ1-1	.	CASRATNTEAFF	TGTGCCAGCAGGGCAACGAACACTGAAGCTTTCTTT
TRBV6-1	.	TRBJ2-1	.	CASSGDFYITNSNNEQFF	TGTGCCAGCAGTGGAGACTTCTACATTACCAATTCGAACAATGAGCAGTTCTTC
TRBV13	.	TRBJ1-1	TRBD1	CASSPRDREGDTEAFF	TGTGCCAGCAGCCCCCGGGACAGGGAGGGGGACACTGAAGCTTTCTTT
TRBV6-5	.	TRBJ1-6	TRBD1	CASSYFPGTGDSPLHF	TGTGCCAGCAGTTACTTCCCCGGGACAGGGGATTCACCCCTCCACTTT
TRBV6-5	.	TRBJ1-6	TRBD1	CASSSSGTGPDSPLHF	TGTGCCAGCAGTTCTTCCGGGACAGGGCCTGATTCACCCCTCCACTTT
TRBV6-1	.	TRBJ1-5	TRBD1	CASSDGQGVIGNQPQHF	TGTGCCAGCAGTGATGGACAGGGGGTAATTGGTAATCAGCCCCAGCATTTT
TRBV29-1	.	TRBJ1-2	TRBD1	CSGTGIDYGYTF	TGCAGCGGGACAGGGATCGACTATGGCTACACCTTC
TRBV5-1	.	TRBJ1-1	TRBD1	CASSLSGTGTGGAEAFF	TGCGCCAGCAGCCTTTCGGGGACCGGGACAGGGGGTGCTGAAGCTTTCTTT
TRBV3-1/TRBV3-2	.	TRBJ1-6	.	CASSPGHNSPLHF	TGTGCCAGCAGCCCAGGGCATAATTCACCCCTCCACTTT
TRBV2	.	TRBJ1-1	.	CASRGGPNTEAFF	TGTGCCAGCAGGGGGGGACCGAACACTGAAGCTTTCTTT